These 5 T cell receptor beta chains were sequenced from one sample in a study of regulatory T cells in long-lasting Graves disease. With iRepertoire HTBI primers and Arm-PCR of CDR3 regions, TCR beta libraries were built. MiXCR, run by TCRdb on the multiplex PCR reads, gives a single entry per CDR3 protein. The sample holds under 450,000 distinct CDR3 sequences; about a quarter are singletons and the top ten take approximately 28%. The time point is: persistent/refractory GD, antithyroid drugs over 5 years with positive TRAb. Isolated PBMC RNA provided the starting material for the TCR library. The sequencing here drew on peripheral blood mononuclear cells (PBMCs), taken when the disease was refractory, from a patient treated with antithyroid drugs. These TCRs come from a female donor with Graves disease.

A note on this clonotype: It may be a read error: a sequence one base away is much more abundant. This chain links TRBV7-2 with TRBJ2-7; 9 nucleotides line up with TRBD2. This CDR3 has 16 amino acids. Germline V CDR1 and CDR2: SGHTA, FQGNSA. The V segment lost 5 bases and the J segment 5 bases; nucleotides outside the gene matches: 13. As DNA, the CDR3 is TGTGCCAGCAGCCCATTAGCGGGAGCGTTCGTGAACGAGCAGTACTTC. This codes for CASSPLAGAFVNEQYF.

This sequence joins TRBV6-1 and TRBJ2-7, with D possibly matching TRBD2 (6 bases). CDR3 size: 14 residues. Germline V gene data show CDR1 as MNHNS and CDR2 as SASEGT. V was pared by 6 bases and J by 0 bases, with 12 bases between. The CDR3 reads CASRSGWSSYEQYF. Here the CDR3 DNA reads TGTGCCAGCAGGAGCGGGTGGAGCTCCTACGAGCAGTACTTC.

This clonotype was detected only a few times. The CDR3 nucleotides are TGCAGTGCTAGACCTACAGGGAAAGGGTCCTTGGAGCAGTACTTC. Translation gives CSARPTGKGSLEQYF. The chain has TRBV20-1 and TRBJ2-7; maybe TRBD1 (6 bases). The germline V gene encodes CDR1 DFQATT and CDR2 SNEGSKA (reference sequence). The CDR3 covers 15 residues. V was cut by 2 bases and J by 7 bases, with 21 bases left in between.

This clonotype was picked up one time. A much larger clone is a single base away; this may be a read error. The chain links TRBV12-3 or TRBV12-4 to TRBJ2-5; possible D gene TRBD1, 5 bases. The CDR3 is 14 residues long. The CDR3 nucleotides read TGTGCCAGCAGTAACACAGGTTTCCAAGAGACCCACTACTTC. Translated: CASSNTGFQETHYF.

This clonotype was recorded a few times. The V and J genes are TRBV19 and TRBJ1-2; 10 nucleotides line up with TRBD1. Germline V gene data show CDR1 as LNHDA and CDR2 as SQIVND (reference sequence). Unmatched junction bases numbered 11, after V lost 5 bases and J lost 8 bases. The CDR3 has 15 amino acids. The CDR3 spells CASSPRTGGRRGYTF. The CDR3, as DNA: TGTGCCAGTAGTCCAAGGACAGGGGGAAGGCGCGGCTACACCTTC.